The next 22 T cell receptor beta chains were all read from a single sample in a study of cytomegalovirus exposure and HLA in healthy donors. The PCR had 60 Vbeta and 13 Jbeta primers. The assay was immunoSEQ multiplex PCR, and TCRdb's table has in-frame clones only and misses some. Of 100,000 to 150,000 clones in the sample, under 70% were seen once. The sample consisted of PBMCs. These receptors originate from a man aged 18 to 29 in good health and CMV-seronegative.

The J gene is TRBJ2-7, the V gene TRBV14, with TRBD2 identical over 8 bases. Germline V gives CDR1 SGHDN, CDR2 FVKESK. J lost 2 bases, V lost 0 bases, and 6 bases had no gene match. The length of the CDR3 is 16 residues. This chain's CDR3 is CASSQDKRGPTYEQYF. The CDR3 DNA reads as TGTGCCAGCAGCCAAGATAAGCGGGGGCCGACCTACGAGCAGTACTTC.

This clone was counted only a few times. The J gene is TRBJ1-2, the V gene TRBV25-1; 9 nucleotides line up with TRBD1. This CDR3 comprises 15 residues. From germline, CDR1 is MGHDK and CDR2 SYGVNS. V shed 3 bases and J 1 base; nucleotides not matched to a gene: 3. The CDR3: CASSDRQGGNYGYTF. The DNA for the CDR3 is TGTGCCAGCAGTGACCGACAGGGGGGTAACTATGGCTACACCTTC.

This chain connects TRBV6-1 to TRBJ1-1, with D unclear. In germline, CDR1 is MNHNS, CDR2 SASEGT. The CDR3 extends over 15 amino acids. V was trimmed by 6 bases and J by 6 bases, leaving 20 bases between them. The CDR3 sequence: CASSRDLGLVPEAFF. The CDR3 DNA sequence: TGTGCCAGCAGCAGAGATCTGGGCTTAGTCCCTGAAGCTTTCTTT.

V gene TRBV19 combines with J gene TRBJ2-7; D might be TRBD1 (8 bases). Trimming stripped 9 bases from V and 3 bases from J, with 18 bases between. The CDR3 runs to 14 residues. CDR1 is LNHDA and CDR2 is SQIVND in the germline V gene (reference sequence). The chain's CDR3 is CASTGQGGGYEQYF. CDR3 nucleotide sequence: TGTGCCAGCACCGGACAGGGCGGGGGCTACGAGCAGTACTTC.

The count of this clone is one. The rearrangement uses TRBV4-1 and TRBJ2-3; tentative D call: TRBD2 (5 bases). Trimming pared 7 bases from V and 1 base from J, leaving 18 bases between. The length of the CDR3 is 16 residues. The germline V gene encodes CDR1 MGHRA and CDR2 YSYEKL. The CDR3 loop reads CASTNAGFGGTDTQYF. The DNA for the CDR3 is TGCGCCAGCACCAACGCGGGTTTTGGCGGCACAGATACGCAGTATTTT.

Only a few counts were recorded for this clone. The V gene is TRBV5-1, the J gene TRBJ2-2; 8 bases line up with TRBD1. V dropped 5 bases and J dropped 6; count of bases not matched to a gene: 6. The CDR3 covers 14 residues. Germline CDR1 reads SGHRS; CDR2 reads YFSETQ. CDR3 protein: CASRPQGEAGELFF. CDR3 DNA sequence: TGCGCCAGCAGACCACAGGGGGAGGCCGGGGAGCTGTTTTTT.

The V gene is TRBV18, the J gene TRBJ2-3, with TRBD2 matching over 12 bases. The CDR3 covers 19 residues. Trimming cost V 0 bases and J 3 bases; bases outside gene matches: 10. Germline CDR1 is KGHSH and CDR2 is LQKENI. CDR3 residues: CASSPPLAGGPGGTDTQYF. In nucleotides, the CDR3 is TGTGCCAGCTCACCACCGCTAGCGGGAGGGCCAGGGGGAACAGATACGCAGTATTTT.

The J gene is TRBJ1-1, the V gene TRBV28; D possibly corresponds to TRBD1 (5 bases). The CDR3 length is 15 residues. V lost 10 bases and J 0 bases, leaving 18 bases between the germline ends. The germline CDR1 and CDR2 sequences are MDHEN and SYDVKM. The CDR3 is CAIRDGLNLNTEAFF. In nucleotides, the CDR3 is TGTGCCATCAGGGACGGACTGAACTTGAACACTGAAGCTTTCTTT.

This chain connects TRBV30 to TRBJ2-5; 8 bases match TRBD2. The J call is uncertain, as TRBJ2-7 better fits the DNA end. CDR1 and CDR2 from the germline V gene are GTSNPN and SVGIG (reference sequence). This CDR3 is 16 amino acids long. The CDR3 here is CAWSVGGARISYEQYF. CDR3 DNA sequence: TGTGCCTGGAGTGTCGGGGGGGCAAGGATTAGCTACGAGCAGTACTTC.

This clone was seen only a few times. The chain is built from TRBV28 and TRBJ1-1; D is possibly TRBD1 (5 bases). The CDR3 consists of 15 residues. V was cut by 3 bases and J by 0 bases, with 11 bases left in between. Germline V gives CDR1 MDHEN, CDR2 SYDVKM. The CDR3 reads CASSFFRGVNTEAFF. In DNA form, the CDR3 reads TGTGCCAGCAGTTTCTTTCGGGGGGTGAACACTGAAGCTTTCTTT.

The rearrangement links TRBV9 to TRBJ2-1; maybe TRBD2 (5 bases). CDR3 length: 13 residues. Germline CDR1 is SGDLS and CDR2 is YYNGEE. The CDR3 spells CSTYGMSYNEQFF. The CDR3 DNA sequence: TGTAGTACTTACGGGATGTCCTACAATGAGCAGTTCTTC.

The rearrangement joins TRBV6-6 to TRBJ1-2; a possible D gene is TRBD1 (5 bases). V dropped 5 bases and J dropped 3 bases, with 7 bases sitting between them. Germline CDR1 is MNHNY and CDR2 is SVGAGI (reference sequence). The CDR3 is made up of 12 amino acids. The chain's CDR3 is CASSQGDYGYTF. CDR3 nucleotide sequence: TGTGCCAGCAGTCAGGGCGACTATGGCTACACCTTC.

V gene TRBV28 combines with J gene TRBJ1-1, with TRBD1 matching over 8 bases. V was clipped by 7 bases and J by 3 bases; unmatched bases: 13. The germline CDR1 and CDR2 sequences are MDHEN and SYDVKM. The CDR3 totals 16 residues. Here the CDR3 reads CASTTGQGDRYTEAFF. The DNA for the CDR3 is TGTGCCAGCACAACTGGACAGGGTGATAGGTACACTGAAGCTTTCTTT.

This chain connects TRBV5-4 to TRBJ1-1; D is unresolved. V was clipped by 2 bases and J by 2 bases, with 10 bases between them. Germline V gene data show CDR1 as SGHNT and CDR2 as YYREEE (reference sequence). The CDR3 sequence is 14 residues long. CDR3 protein: CASSFAPLNTEAFF. In nucleotides, the CDR3 is TGTGCCAGCAGCTTTGCGCCGTTAAACACTGAAGCTTTCTTT.

The chain links TRBV20-1 to TRBJ2-1, with TRBD2 as a possible D gene (5 bases). Trimming pared 5 bases from V and 10 bases from J, leaving 12 bases between. In germline, CDR1 is DFQATT, CDR2 SNEGSKA (reference sequence). There are 11 residues in the CDR3. The CDR3 spells CSASLAREQFF. CDR3 nucleotide sequence: TGCAGTGCTTCCCTAGCTAGAGAGCAGTTCTTC.

The gene calls are TRBV6-6 and TRBJ1-1; D possibly corresponds to TRBD1 (6 bases). CDR1 is MNHNY and CDR2 is SVGAGI in the germline V gene (reference sequence). V lost 5 bases to trimming and J lost 2 bases, with 12 bases between them. The CDR3 spans 14 residues. CDR3 nucleotides: TGTGCCAGCAGTCAACAGGGCCTTAACACTGAAGCTTTCTTT. It specifies CASSQQGLNTEAFF.

This chain uses TRBV5-8 with TRBJ2-7, with D uncertain. The CDR3 runs 13 residues. CDR1 is SGHTS, CDR2 YDEGEE, per germline. V lost 2 bases to trimming and J lost 3 bases, with 9 bases between them. The CDR3 loop reads CASSFGQNYEQYF. CDR3 sequence (DNA): TGTGCCAGCAGCTTTGGGCAAAACTACGAGCAGTACTTC.

The chain has TRBV7-2 and TRBJ1-5; D gene ambiguous. Trimming removed 5 bases at V and 2 bases at J, with 10 bases between. CDR1 and CDR2 (germline): SGHTA, FQGNSA. The length of the CDR3 is 14 residues. CDR3 region: CASSVNRGNQPQHF. The CDR3 DNA is TGTGCCAGCAGCGTCAATCGGGGCAATCAGCCCCAGCATTTT.

J is TRBJ2-5 and V is TRBV6-5; D might be TRBD1 (5 bases). Germline CDR1 is MNHEY and CDR2 is SVGAGI. This CDR3 region has 15 residues. V gave up 5 bases and J gave up 6 bases, with 19 bases separating them. This chain's CDR3 is CASSPDSQIRKTQYF. The CDR3 DNA reads TGTGCCAGCAGTCCAGACAGCCAGATAAGGAAGACCCAGTACTTC.

In DNA, the CDR3 is TGTGCCAGCAGCTTAGCCAGGGTCGGCAATCAGCCCCAGCATTTT. It encodes CASSLARVGNQPQHF. This chain links TRBV7-8 with TRBJ1-5; maybe TRBD1 (5 bases). The CDR3 is 15 amino acids. CDR1 SGHVS and CDR2 FQNEAQ come from the germline V gene. Trimming stripped 0 bases from V and 2 bases from J, with 8 bases between.

The chain uses TRBV7-2 and TRBJ2-7; 12 positions match TRBD1. After removal of 2 bases from V and 6 bases from J, the junction contained 2 bases not matched to a gene. CDR1 SGHTA and CDR2 FQGNSA come from the germline V gene. The CDR3 sequence is 14 residues long. The CDR3 region has the DNA TGTGCCAGCAGCTTACGGGACAGGGGGCTCGAGCAGTACTTC. It is translated as CASSLRDRGLEQYF.

The chain joins TRBV7-9 to TRBJ2-7, with D possibly being TRBD1 (6 bases). V was clipped by 2 bases and J by 3 bases, with 14 bases between them. This CDR3 comprises 15 residues. The V gene's germline CDR1 is SEHNR and CDR2 FQNEAQ (reference sequence). The CDR3 loop is CASSLMTGRSYEQYF. The CDR3, as DNA: TGTGCCAGCAGCTTAATGACAGGTAGGAGCTACGAGCAGTACTTC.